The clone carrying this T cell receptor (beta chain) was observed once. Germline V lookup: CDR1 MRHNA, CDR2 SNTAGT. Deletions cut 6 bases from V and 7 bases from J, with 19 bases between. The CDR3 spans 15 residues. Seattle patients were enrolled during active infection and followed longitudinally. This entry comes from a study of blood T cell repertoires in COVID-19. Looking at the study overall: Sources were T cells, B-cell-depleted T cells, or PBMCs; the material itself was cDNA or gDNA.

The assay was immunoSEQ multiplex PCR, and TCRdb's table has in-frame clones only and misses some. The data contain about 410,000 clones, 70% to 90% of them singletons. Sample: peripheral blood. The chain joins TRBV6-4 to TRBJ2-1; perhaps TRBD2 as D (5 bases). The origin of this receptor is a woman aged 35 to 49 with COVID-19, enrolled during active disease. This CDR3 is CASSLSAALGNEQFF. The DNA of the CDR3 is TGTGCCAGCAGCCTTAGCGCTGCCCTTGGGAATGAGCAGTTCTTC.